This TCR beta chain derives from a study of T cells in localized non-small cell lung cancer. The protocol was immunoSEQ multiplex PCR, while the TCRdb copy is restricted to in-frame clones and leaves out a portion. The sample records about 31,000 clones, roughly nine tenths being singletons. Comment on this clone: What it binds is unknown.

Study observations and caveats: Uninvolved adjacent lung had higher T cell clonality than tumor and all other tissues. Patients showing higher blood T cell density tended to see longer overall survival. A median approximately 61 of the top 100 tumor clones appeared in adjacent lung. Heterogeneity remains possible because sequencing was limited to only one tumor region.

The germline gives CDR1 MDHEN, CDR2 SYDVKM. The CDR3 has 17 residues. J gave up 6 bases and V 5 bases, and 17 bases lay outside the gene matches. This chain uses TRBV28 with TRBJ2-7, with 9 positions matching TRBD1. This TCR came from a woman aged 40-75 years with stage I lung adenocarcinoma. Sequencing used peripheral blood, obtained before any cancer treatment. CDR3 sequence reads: CASSLTGTGQRLGEQYF. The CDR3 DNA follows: TGTGCCAGCAGTCTTACCGGGACAGGGCAGCGACTCGGCGAGCAGTACTTC.